The text below deals with one T cell receptor (beta chain). The specificity of this receptor is unknown. Base qualities are missing; no much larger clone stands one base away. The immunoSEQ Assay, a bias-controlled multiplex PCR, was used to amplify TCRbeta CDR3 regions from genomic DNA. The authors' pipeline ran thus. The number of nucleated cells in each sample was estimated by amplification of reference gene primers within the assay. To quantify the absolute abundance of each unique TCRbeta CDR3 rearrangement, sequence reads were collapsed and filtered. Productive Simpson clonality was computed per sample as the square root of Simpson's diversity index over productive rearrangements. TCRdb holds this immuneACCESS table with in-frame rearrangements only. Some clones are missing; in checked studies, unresolved V genes explain under half, and the rest has no known cause. The V and J calls and clone size are taken from that table; D and trimming were inferred from the DNA. This sample comprises 200,000 to 300,000 clones, approximately 86% of them detected only once. The ten largest clones capture roughly 1.6% of the sample.

Inclusive of the bounding cysteine and phenylalanine, the CDR3 is 15 residues long. Just the 45-base CDR3 DNA is kept, in frame starting at base 1. V is cut by 1 base and J by 3 bases, and the space between the germline ends is 12 bases. The CDR1 and CDR2 encoded by the germline V gene are KGHSH and LQKENI. The sample is drawn from a study of blood T cell repertoires in COVID-19 (dated by TCRdb to 2018 to 2020). Looking at the study overall: Collaborator samples came from the United States, Italy and Spain and covered acute and convalescent phases of COVID-19. The material from the prospective study consisted of cDNA or gDNA derived from T cells, B-cell-depleted T cells, or PBMCs. Deeply sampled blood TCRbeta repertoires from subjects exposed to, actively infected with, or recovered from COVID-19 were included in the dataset. A freely available public database, intended as a resource for researchers studying the immune response to SARS-CoV-2, is where the repertoires were released. Samples came from the ongoing ImmuneRACE study (first 160 participants) plus 1,254 subjects from 6 global collaborators. The sample metadata nearly always contained a de-identified subject ID, COVID-19 status, age in years and sex. Where available, HLA class I and class II types were taken from metadata supplied by the sample provider and were not determined by assay-based typing. Study-wide findings and limitations: The amount of clinical and demographic metadata varied by source and participant and was provided uncurated.

Samples from volunteer blood donors who had recovered from COVID-19 were contributed by a second Seattle source. Each collaborating institution followed its own protocols to collect whole blood in K2EDTA tubes. For TCRbeta analysis, collaborator samples were shipped as frozen whole blood, as isolated PBMCs, or as DNA extracted from either sample type. The chain is made from TRBV18 and TRBJ1-2, and perhaps TRBD1 as D gene, on 5 matching bases. Material: peripheral blood. This TCR was sampled from a woman aged 55-69 years who had recovered from COVID-19. The DNA sequence is given as TGTGCCAGCTCACCACGGCCAGGGATGGACTATGGCTACACCTTC. This is translated as CASSPRPGMDYGYTF.